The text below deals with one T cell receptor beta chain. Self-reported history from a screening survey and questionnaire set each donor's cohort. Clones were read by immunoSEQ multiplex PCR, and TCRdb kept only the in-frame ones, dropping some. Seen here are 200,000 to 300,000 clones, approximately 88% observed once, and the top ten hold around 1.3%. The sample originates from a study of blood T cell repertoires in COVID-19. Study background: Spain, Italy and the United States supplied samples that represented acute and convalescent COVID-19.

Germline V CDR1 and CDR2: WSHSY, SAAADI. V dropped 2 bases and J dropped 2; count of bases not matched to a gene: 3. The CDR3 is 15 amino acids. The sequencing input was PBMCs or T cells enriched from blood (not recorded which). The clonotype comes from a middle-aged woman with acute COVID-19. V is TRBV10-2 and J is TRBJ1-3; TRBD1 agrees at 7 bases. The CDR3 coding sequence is TGCGCCAGCAGTGAGGTTACAGGGGCTGGAAACACCATATATTTT. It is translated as CASSEVTGAGNTIYF.